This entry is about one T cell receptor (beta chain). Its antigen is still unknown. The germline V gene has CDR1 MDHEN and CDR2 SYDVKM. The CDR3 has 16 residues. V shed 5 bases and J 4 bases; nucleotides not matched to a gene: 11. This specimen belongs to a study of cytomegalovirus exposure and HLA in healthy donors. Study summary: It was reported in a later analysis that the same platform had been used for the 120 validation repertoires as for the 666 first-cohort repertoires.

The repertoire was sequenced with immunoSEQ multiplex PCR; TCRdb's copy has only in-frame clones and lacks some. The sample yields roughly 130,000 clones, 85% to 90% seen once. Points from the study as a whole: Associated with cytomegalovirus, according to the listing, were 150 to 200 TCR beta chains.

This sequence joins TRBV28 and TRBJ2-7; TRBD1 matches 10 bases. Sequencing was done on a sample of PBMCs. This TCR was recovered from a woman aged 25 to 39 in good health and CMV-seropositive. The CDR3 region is CASSARPGQGRYEQYF. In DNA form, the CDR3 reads TGTGCCAGCAGTGCAAGACCGGGACAGGGGCGGTACGAGCAGTACTTC.